This note documents a single T cell receptor (beta chain) sequence. Its target is not known. The entry originates in a study of vaccination effects on CD4 cells after COVID-19. Study-wide results and caveats: Vaccine- and infection-induced clones showed marked clonal contraction late following vaccination.

The protocol was immunoSEQ multiplex PCR, while the TCRdb copy is restricted to in-frame clones and leaves out a portion. The table lists roughly 41,000 clones, more than 65% of them singletons, with 6.5% to 8.5% in the top ten. The CDR3 totals 16 residues. V lost 5 bases, J lost 2 bases, and 7 bases stayed unmatched. CDR1 and CDR2 (germline): SGHRS, YFSETQ. Culture lasted about nine days before CD4+ T cell isolation. Of the BNT162b2 and mRNA-1273 vaccines, participants received two doses of one or the other. Vaccinated recipients, who were negative for nucleocapsid antibodies, had no history of SARS-CoV-2 infection. Cells had half their medium changed to IL-2 medium on days 3 and 7.

The receptor was isolated from a human donor who received a COVID-19 vaccine. The sample consisted of CD4+ T cells from PBMCs cultured without peptide, taken after COVID-19 vaccination. The V and J genes are TRBV5-1 and TRBJ2-5; TRBD2 matches at 12 bases. The CDR3 region is CASRTGLAGTQETQYF. In DNA form, the CDR3 reads TGCGCCAGCAGGACCGGACTAGCGGGGACACAAGAGACCCAGTACTTC.